Only a few counts were recorded for the clone carrying this T cell receptor beta chain. Its matching antigen is unknown. Construction of naive CD8 libraries employed about 18,000 to 1,000,000 sorted cells together with 10%, 30% or 50% RNA. The CDR3 sequence is 13 residues long. Germline assignment: CDR1 LNHNV and CDR2 YYDKDF (reference sequence). With 0 bases removed from V and 4 bases from J, the gap between germline ends came to 7 bases. This specimen comes from a study of molecular identifiers for immune sequencing clone quantification. Study results and caveats: Under 1% of molecules in naive cells, but over 98% of effector molecules, belonged to clones above 20 RNA copies. Spiked Jurkat TCR RNA equivalent to one cell reportedly surfaced among roughly 1 million naive cells.

Methods described previously were used for bulk TCR libraries, and listed TCR primers were applied. One entry per CDR3 protein results from TCRdb running MiXCR on the PCR reads. The sample contains about 330,000 distinct CDR3 sequences, 24% of which appear only once. Material: naive CD8+ T cells from blood, with Jurkat cell RNA spiked in. Subset indicated: FACS-sorted CD8+CD4-CCR7+CD45RA+ naive T cells. The chain is built from TRBV15 and TRBJ2-7; D is unresolved. This TCR came from a human donor in good health. Some libraries in this study had Jurkat cell RNA spiked in. The CDR3 reads CATSRDLVYEQYF. The CDR3 region has the DNA TGTGCCACCAGCAGAGATCTGGTATACGAGCAGTACTTC.